A selection of T cell receptor beta chains follows, all from one sample in a study of shared T cell receptors in the human thymus. TCRdb's table, derived via immunoSEQ multiplex PCR, lists solely in-frame clones and lacks some. The sample yields around 340,000 clones, 95% seen once. Sequencing was performed on thymocytes. These receptors originate from a human donor. Both conserved end residues are part of each CDR3. Each record gives: clone size, J gene, V gene, D gene, CDR3 protein, CDR3 DNA. The D gene is left open where the match is weak. Not every row has a clone size; where given, it reads once, few, many or a size class.

abundance: .
j_gene: TRBJ2-1
v_gene: TRBV11-2
d_gene: TRBD2
CDR3aa: CASSKGGSGSTYNEQFF
CDR3nt: TGTGCCAGCAGCAAGGGTGGTAGCGGGAGTACCTACAATGAGCAGTTCTTC

abundance: once
j_gene: TRBJ2-7
v_gene: TRBV28
d_gene: .
CDR3aa: CASSLSRVNEQYF
CDR3nt: TGTGCCAGCAGTTTGAGCAGGGTGAACGAGCAGTACTTC

abundance: .
j_gene: TRBJ2-1
v_gene: TRBV7-6
d_gene: TRBD1
CDR3aa: CASSLTGESYNEQFF
CDR3nt: TGTGCCAGCAGCCTTACAGGGGAATCCTACAATGAGCAGTTCTTC

abundance: .
j_gene: TRBJ2-3
v_gene: TRBV14
d_gene: TRBD2
CDR3aa: CASSRGLAGVDTQYF
CDR3nt: TGTGCCAGCAGCCGGGGACTAGCGGGAGTAGATACGCAGTATTTT

abundance: .
j_gene: TRBJ1-2
v_gene: TRBV14
d_gene: .
CDR3aa: CASSQRPSPRTKRAYGYTF
CDR3nt: TGTGCCAGCAGCCAGAGACCTTCTCCCAGAACGAAAAGGGCCTATGGCTACACCTTC

abundance: .
j_gene: TRBJ2-3
v_gene: TRBV27
d_gene: TRBD2
CDR3aa: CASSTRRGGSDTQYF
CDR3nt: TGTGCCAGCAGTACCCGGAGGGGAGGGTCAGATACGCAGTATTTT

abundance: .
j_gene: TRBJ1-1
v_gene: TRBV7-8
d_gene: TRBD1
CDR3aa: CASSLRPGQTIMNTEAFF
CDR3nt: TGTGCCAGCAGCTTGCGACCGGGACAGACAATTATGAACACTGAAGCTTTCTTT

abundance: .
j_gene: TRBJ2-2
v_gene: TRBV10-1
d_gene: TRBD2
CDR3aa: CASSGTGTSGNLYTGELFF
CDR3nt: TGCGCCAGCAGTGGCACCGGGACTAGCGGGAACTTATATACCGGGGAGCTGTTTTTT

abundance: .
j_gene: TRBJ1-2
v_gene: TRBV25-1
d_gene: .
CDR3aa: CASSASLGGANYGYTF
CDR3nt: TGTGCCAGCAGTGCCTCCCTGGGCGGTGCTAACTATGGCTACACCTTC

abundance: .
j_gene: TRBJ1-4
v_gene: TRBV6-1
d_gene: .
CDR3aa: CASSEGAGNEKLFF
CDR3nt: TGTGCCAGCAGTGAAGGGGCGGGAAATGAAAAACTGTTTTTT

abundance: once
j_gene: TRBJ2-2
v_gene: TRBV7-3
d_gene: .
CDR3aa: CASSAEGSDTGELFF
CDR3nt: TGTGCCAGCAGCGCGGAAGGCAGTGACACCGGGGAGCTGTTTTTT